Included here is one T cell receptor (beta chain) sequence, with context. Its antigen is still unknown. Base qualities are not provided; no much larger clone lies one nucleotide away. The Qiagen DNeasy Blood and Tissue Kit was used to extract total genomic DNA from the purified CD4+ T cells. Amplification and sequencing of the TCRbeta CDR3 region, as defined according to IMGT, were carried out with immunoSEQ immunosequencing protocols. For the original study's pipeline: The immunoSEQ service preprocessed the raw sequence data to correct PCR and sequencing errors. The sequence data were loaded into the immunoSEQ Analyzer and then analyzed further using VDJtools v1.0.7. The paired Wilcoxon signed-rank test was applied to assess differences between patients and controls. Imported from immuneACCESS, the table was reduced by TCRdb to in-frame sequences with V and J called. These copies leave out some clones; in studies compared against another copy, an unresolved V gene accounts for under half, and the cause of the remainder is not known. The V and J calls and the clone size are those of that table, but D and trimming were determined from the DNA. For this sample the table gives tens of thousands of clones, of which roughly 91% were detected only once. 0.31% of the sample lies in the top ten.

The sample comes from a study of untreated major depressive disorder (dated by TCRdb to 2016 to 2019). Notes on the research overall: The study was a cross-sectional case-control comparison of T cell phenotype and TCR repertoire between antidepressant-free major depressive disorder patients and individually matched non-depressed controls.

General study outcomes and caveats: Because of the strict matching and exclusion criteria, the study sample was comparatively small, which limits how generalizable the findings are. For the sequencing comparisons, planned one-tailed tests were run on just three Vbeta families that had been chosen in advance.

Each depressed patient was matched pairwise with a non-depressed control on sex, age, current smoking status and body mass index. Every participant was of European descent. Controls scored 5 or less on the Quick Inventory of Depressive Symptoms-Self Report and had no mood disorder, either currently or at any point in their lifetime. Major medical conditions, Axis I/II comorbidities, regular medication or illicit drug use, and drinking over 100 g alcohol weekly were applied as exclusion criteria for all participants. Around 28 ml of peripheral blood was drawn into EDTA tubes from each participant. Magnetic negative selection with the BD IMag Human CD4 T Lymphocyte Enrichment Set was used to purify CD4+ T cells from thawed PBMCs. Flow cytometry confirmed that the CD4+ enrichment method typically gave approximately 96% purity. A subgroup of a handful of case-control pairs, chosen blind to the chemokine receptor expression and flow-cytometric repertoire skewing results, underwent TCRbeta sequencing. All blood samples were collected in the morning at 8:00 a.m., and PBMCs were isolated by Ficoll-Hypaque gradient centrifugation. PBMCs were cryopreserved by gradual cooling to -80°C and stored in liquid nitrogen until assayed.

The sequence was obtained from a man aged 30-40 years in good health. Input material: CD4+ T cells from PBMCs.

CDR3 sequence: CASSDTTGNYGYTF. The nucleotides are TGTGCCAGCAGCGACACCACAGGGAACTATGGCTACACCTTC. In this chain, TRBV5-4 is recombined with TRBJ1-2; TRBD1 is a possible D gene, resting on 6 matching bases. From cysteine to phenylalanine, the CDR3 is 14 amino acids long. Left in the record is the CDR3 DNA by itself, 42 bases read in frame from the first base. CDR1 is given as SGHNT and CDR2 as YYREEE, both from the germline V gene (reference sequence). V is reduced by 4 bases and J by 2 bases, leaving a spacing of 12 bases between them.